This T cell receptor beta chain was sequenced during a study of technical replicates of blood from a few donors. CDR3 length equals 13 residues. Germline CDR1 reads MNHNS; CDR2 reads SASEGT. V was shortened by 2 bases and J by 7 bases, with 8 bases between the two germline ends. Clones were sequenced by immunoSEQ multiplex PCR, and TCRdb holds only the in-frame ones, with some missing. The sample has more than 90,000 clones; 95% are singletons. The chain has TRBV6-1 and TRBJ2-2, with D unclear. The specimen was T cells isolated from PBMCs. This clonotype was obtained from a human donor in good health. CDR3 nucleotides: TGTGCCAGCAGTGAATTTGGCAGCGGGGAGCTGTTTTTT. Protein product: CASSEFGSGELFF.